The T cell receptor beta chain under discussion was sequenced for a study of blood T cell repertoires in COVID-19 (dated by TCRdb to 2020 to 2021). Study-level background: Samples from collaborators originated in the United States, Italy and Spain and spanned both the acute and convalescent phases of COVID-19. The material from the prospective study consisted of cDNA or gDNA derived from T cells, B-cell-depleted T cells, or PBMCs. The dataset comprised deeply sampled blood TCRbeta repertoires from subjects exposed to, actively infected with, or recovered from COVID-19. The repertoires were made available in a free public database intended to serve as a resource for research on the immune response to SARS-CoV-2. The samples were drawn from the first 160 participants of the ongoing ImmuneRACE study and from about 1,200 subjects provided by 6 global collaborators. Nearly every sample came with metadata listing a de-identified subject ID, COVID-19 status, age in years and sex. Where available, HLA class I and class II types were taken from metadata supplied by the sample provider and were not determined by assay-based typing.

A note on this clone: Which antigen it targets is not known. No much larger clone exists at a distance of one base, and base qualities are not known.

Whole blood was collected in K2EDTA tubes by collaborating institutions according to the institutions' own protocols. For TCRbeta analysis, collaborator samples were shipped as frozen whole blood, as isolated PBMCs, or as DNA extracted from either sample type. Beyond this particular receptor, the publication reports: Clinical and demographic metadata were provided uncurated, with the amount varying by source and participant.

The immunoSEQ Assay, a bias-controlled multiplex PCR, was used to amplify TCRbeta CDR3 regions from genomic DNA. The source study handled its data this way. The number of nucleated cells in each sample was estimated from the amplification of reference gene primers within the assay. Sequence reads were collapsed and filtered to measure the absolute abundance of every unique TCRbeta CDR3 rearrangement. For each sample, productive Simpson clonality was calculated as the square root of Simpson's diversity index over productive rearrangements. TCRdb carries this immuneACCESS record with in-frame sequences only. Its versions omit some clonotypes, under half of them owing to an unresolved V gene in the studies checked, with the rest unexplained. V and J calls and clone size are given by that table; D and trimming were obtained from the DNA. In all, the sample holds under 250,000 clones, and around nine tenths of those were seen once. In total, the top ten clones hold about 3% of the sample.

The germline V gene specifies LGHNA as CDR1 and YSLEER as CDR2. Deletion took 1 base off V and 5 bases off J, with a span of 11 bases between the germline ends. The CDR3 sequence holds 14 residues, the cysteine and phenylalanine included. The CDR3 DNA has 42 bases and is translated from base 1. The sequence was collected from a man in his late teens or twenties with active or convalescent COVID-19. The sample was peripheral blood. The V gene is TRBV4-3 and the J gene is TRBJ2-5; TRBD2 could be the D gene, as 5 bases match. This receptor has the CDR3 CASSQVEGAETQYF. The DNA sequence is TGCGCCAGCAGCCAAGTCGAGGGAGCGGAGACCCAGTACTTC.